Below, 6 T cell receptor beta chains from the same sample are listed, as sequenced in a study of a mutant IDH1 vaccine in newly diagnosed glioma. Noted time point: baseline, week 1 (first vaccination visit). The treatment is: pre-vaccination baseline after standard-of-care therapy. Measured with immunoSEQ multiplex PCR; TCRdb has only the in-frame clones, and not every one. The sample holds about 38,000 clones; around 82% are singletons and the top ten take 9% to 10%. Sequences were derived from PBMCs, sampled from a glioma patient treated with radiotherapy, temozolomide or both. These receptors originate from a man aged 35 to 55 with glioma. Some clones in this sample may be carry-over from other donors' samples.

The rearrangement joins TRBV2 to TRBJ2-1; 8 bases match TRBD2. V shed 7 bases and J 6 bases; nucleotides not matched to a gene: 8. CDR1 and CDR2 from the germline V gene are SNHLY and FYNNEI. The CDR3 contains 14 residues. CDR3 amino acids: CASMVETSANEQFF. The CDR3 DNA follows: TGTGCCAGCATGGTCGAGACTAGCGCCAATGAGCAGTTCTTC.

The rearrangement joins TRBV2 to TRBJ1-1; perhaps TRBD1 as D (5 bases). The V and J ends lost 6 bases and 1 base respectively, with 12 bases between them. The CDR3 has 14 amino acids. Germline loops: CDR1 SNHLY, CDR2 FYNNEI. This CDR3 is CASRLRDPNTEAFF. The CDR3 DNA is TGTGCCAGCAGGTTACGGGACCCGAACACTGAAGCTTTCTTT. Variable domain in full (rest from reference TRBV2 and TRBJ1-1): EPEVTQTPSHQVTQMGQEVILRCVPISNHLYFYWYRQILGQKVEFLVSFYNNEISEKSEIFDDQFSVERPDGSNFTLKIRSTKLEDSAMYFCASRLRDPNTEAFFGQGTRLTVV.

This clone has a handful of counts. The chain couples TRBV7-9 to TRBJ1-1; tentatively, D is TRBD1 (5 bases). Trimming removed 5 bases from V and 6 bases from J, with 10 bases in between. This CDR3 contains 12 residues. Germline V lookup: CDR1 SEHNR, CDR2 FQNEAQ (reference sequence). The CDR3 spells CASSPRGAEAFF. The CDR3 nucleotides are TGTGCCAGCAGCCCCCGGGGGGCTGAAGCTTTCTTT.

The chain uses TRBV7-9 and TRBJ2-5, with 11 bases matching TRBD1. Germline trimming cut 5 bases from V and 2 bases from J; bases unmatched to any gene: 7. Germline V gene data show CDR1 as SEHNR and CDR2 as FQNEAQ (reference sequence). This CDR3 has 16 amino acids. The chain's CDR3 is CASSKRDRGSQETQYF. The CDR3 nucleotides read TGTGCCAGCAGCAAAAGGGACAGGGGGTCGCAAGAGACCCAGTACTTC. Together with reference TRBV7-9 and TRBJ2-5, the CDR3 gives the full variable domain: DTGVSQNPRHKITKRGQNVTFRCDPISEHNRLYWYRQTLGQGPEFLTYFQNEAQLEKSRLLSDRFSAERPKGSFSTLEIQRTEQGDSAMYLCASSKRDRGSQETQYFGPGTRLLVL.

The rearrangement uses TRBV5-5 and TRBJ1-1; perhaps TRBD1 as D (5 bases). V was shortened by 7 bases and J by 8 bases, with 12 bases between the two germline ends. This CDR3 region has 11 residues. Germline V gene lookup returns CDR1 SGHKS and CDR2 YYEKEE (reference sequence). CDR3 in DNA: TGTGCCAGCGTCCGGGGGACGGAAGCTTTCTTT. Protein: CASVRGTEAFF.

V usage is TRBV4-1 and J usage is TRBJ2-2; D remains unclear. V shed 2 bases and J shed 4 bases, with 5 bases lying between them. The CDR3 is 13 residues long. Looked up from germline, CDR1 is MGHRA and CDR2 is YSYEKL. The CDR3 DNA follows: TGCGCCAGCAGCCAATACTCCACCGGGGAGCTGTTTTTT. This gives the protein CASSQYSTGELFF.